The present T cell receptor (beta chain) was sequenced within a study of blood T cell repertoires in COVID-19. The ends were cut back, 11 bases at V and 7 bases at J, with 14 bases in the middle. There are 11 residues in the CDR3. Some clones are missing from TCRdb's copy, which holds only in-frame ones; the method was immunoSEQ multiplex PCR. The table has roughly 180,000 clones, 75% to 90% seen once; the top ten hold around 2.1%. This chain links TRBV12-3 or TRBV12-4 with TRBJ1-1, with unresolved D. The specimen was PBMCs or T cells enriched from blood (not recorded which). The source of this sequence is a woman aged 25 to 39 who had recovered from COVID-19. The CDR3 protein is CAGLGYGEAFF. In DNA, the CDR3 is TGTGCCGGCCTGGGCTACGGTGAAGCTTTCTTT.